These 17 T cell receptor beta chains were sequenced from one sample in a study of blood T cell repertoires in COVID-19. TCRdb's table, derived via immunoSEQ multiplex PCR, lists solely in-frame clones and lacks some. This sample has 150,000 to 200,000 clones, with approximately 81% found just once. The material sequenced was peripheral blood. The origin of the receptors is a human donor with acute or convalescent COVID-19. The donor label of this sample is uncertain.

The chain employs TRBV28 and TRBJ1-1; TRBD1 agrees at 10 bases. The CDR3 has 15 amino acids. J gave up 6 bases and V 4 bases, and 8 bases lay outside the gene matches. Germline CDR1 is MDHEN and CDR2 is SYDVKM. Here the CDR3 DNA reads TGTGCCAGCAGTTCCCTGGGACAGGGGAGGCCTGAAGCTTTCTTT. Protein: CASSSLGQGRPEAFF.

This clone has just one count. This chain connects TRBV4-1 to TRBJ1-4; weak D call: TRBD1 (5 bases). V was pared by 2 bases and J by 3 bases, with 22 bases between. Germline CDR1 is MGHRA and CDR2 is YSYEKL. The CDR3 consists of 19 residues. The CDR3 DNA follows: TGCGCCAGCAGCCAAAAAAGGGGCACCGGGACTAAAGCTAATGAAAAACTGTTTTTT. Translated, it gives CASSQKRGTGTKANEKLFF.

CDR3 nucleotides: TGTGCCAGCAGCGCCAGACAGGGGACGAACGAGCAGTACTTC. It is translated as CASSARQGTNEQYF. V and J are TRBV11-2 and TRBJ2-7; 8 bases agree with TRBD1. This CDR3 region has 14 residues. From germline, CDR1 is SGHAT and CDR2 FQNNGV. The V and J ends lost 5 bases and 5 bases, in that order; junction bases with no gene match: 8.

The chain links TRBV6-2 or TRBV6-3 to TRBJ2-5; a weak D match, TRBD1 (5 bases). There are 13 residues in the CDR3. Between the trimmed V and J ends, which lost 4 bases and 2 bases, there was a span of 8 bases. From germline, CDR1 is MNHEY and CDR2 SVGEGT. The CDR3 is CASSLQEQETQYF. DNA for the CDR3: TGTGCCAGCAGTTTACAGGAACAAGAGACCCAGTACTTC.

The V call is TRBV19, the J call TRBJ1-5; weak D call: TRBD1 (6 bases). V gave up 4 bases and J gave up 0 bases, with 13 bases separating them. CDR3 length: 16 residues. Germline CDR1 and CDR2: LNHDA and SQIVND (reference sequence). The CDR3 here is CASSKTGFYSNQPQHF. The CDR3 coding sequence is TGTGCCAGTAGTAAGACAGGCTTTTATAGCAATCAGCCCCAGCATTTT.

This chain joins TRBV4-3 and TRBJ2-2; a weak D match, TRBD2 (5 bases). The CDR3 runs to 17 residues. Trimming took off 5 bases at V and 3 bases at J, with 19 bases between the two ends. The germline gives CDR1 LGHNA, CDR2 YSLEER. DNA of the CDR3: TGCGCCAGCAGCGCTGTTCAACGTCTCGGGGACACCGGGGAGCTGTTTTTT. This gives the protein CASSAVQRLGDTGELFF.

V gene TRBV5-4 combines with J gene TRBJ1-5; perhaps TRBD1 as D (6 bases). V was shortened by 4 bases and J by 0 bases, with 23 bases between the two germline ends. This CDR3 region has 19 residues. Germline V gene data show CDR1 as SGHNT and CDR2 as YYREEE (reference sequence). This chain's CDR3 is CASSRSTGTGTYSNQPQHF. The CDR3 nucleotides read TGTGCCAGCAGCAGGAGCACTGGCACAGGGACATATAGCAATCAGCCCCAGCATTTT.

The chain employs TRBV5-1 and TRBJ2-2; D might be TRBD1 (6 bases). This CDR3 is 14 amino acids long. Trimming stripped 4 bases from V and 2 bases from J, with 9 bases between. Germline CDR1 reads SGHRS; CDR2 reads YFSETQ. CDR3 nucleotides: TGCGCCAGCAGCGAGGACAGAAACACCGGGGAGCTGTTTTTT. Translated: CASSEDRNTGELFF. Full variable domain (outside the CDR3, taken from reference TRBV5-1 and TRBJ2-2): KAGVTQTPRYLIKTRGQQVTLSCSPISGHRSVSWYQQTPGQGLQFLFEYFSETQRNKGNFPGRFSGRQFSNSRSEMNVSTLELGDSALYLCASSEDRNTGELFFGEGSRLTVL.

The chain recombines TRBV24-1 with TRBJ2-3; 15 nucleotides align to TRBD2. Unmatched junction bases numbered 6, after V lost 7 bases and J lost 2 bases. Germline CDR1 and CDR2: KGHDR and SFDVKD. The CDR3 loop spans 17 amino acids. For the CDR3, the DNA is TGTGCCACCAGCGGACTAGCGGGGGGGCGGAACACAGATACGCAGTATTTT. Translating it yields CATSGLAGGRNTDTQYF.

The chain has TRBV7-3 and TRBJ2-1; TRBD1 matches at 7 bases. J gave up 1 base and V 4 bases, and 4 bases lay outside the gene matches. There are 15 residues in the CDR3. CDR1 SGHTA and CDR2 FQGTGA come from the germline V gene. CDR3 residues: CASSSDRASYNEQFF. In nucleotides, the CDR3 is TGTGCCAGCAGCTCTGACAGGGCTTCCTACAATGAGCAGTTCTTC.

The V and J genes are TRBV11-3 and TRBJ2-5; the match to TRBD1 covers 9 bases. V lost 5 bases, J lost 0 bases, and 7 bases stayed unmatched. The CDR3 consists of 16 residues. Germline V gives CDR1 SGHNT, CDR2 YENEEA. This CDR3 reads CASSHAGTGNQETQYF. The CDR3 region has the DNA TGTGCCAGCAGCCATGCGGGGACAGGGAACCAAGAGACCCAGTACTTC.

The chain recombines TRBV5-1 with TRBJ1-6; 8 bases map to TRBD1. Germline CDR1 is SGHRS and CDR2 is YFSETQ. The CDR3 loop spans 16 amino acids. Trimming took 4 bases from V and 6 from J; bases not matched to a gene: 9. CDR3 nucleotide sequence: TGCGCCAGCAGCCAATGGACAGGGAGTAGTAATTCACCCCTCCACTTT. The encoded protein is CASSQWTGSSNSPLHF. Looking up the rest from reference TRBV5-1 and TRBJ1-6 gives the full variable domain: KAGVTQTPRYLIKTRGQQVTLSCSPISGHRSVSWYQQTPGQGLQFLFEYFSETQRNKGNFPGRFSGRQFSNSRSEMNVSTLELGDSALYLCASSQWTGSSNSPLHFGNGTRLTVT.

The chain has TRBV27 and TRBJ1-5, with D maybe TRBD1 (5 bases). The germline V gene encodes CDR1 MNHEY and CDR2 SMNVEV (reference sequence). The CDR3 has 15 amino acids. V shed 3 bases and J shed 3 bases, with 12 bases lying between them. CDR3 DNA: TGTGCCAGCAGTTTTCGGGCAGGGATCAATCAGCCCCAGCATTTT. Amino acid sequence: CASSFRAGINQPQHF.

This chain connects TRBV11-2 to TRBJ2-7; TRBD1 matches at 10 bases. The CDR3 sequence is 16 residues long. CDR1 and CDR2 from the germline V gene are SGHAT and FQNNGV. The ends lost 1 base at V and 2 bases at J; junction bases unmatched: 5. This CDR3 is CASSLGAGQGAYEQYF. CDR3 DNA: TGTGCCAGCAGCTTAGGGGCTGGACAGGGGGCCTACGAGCAGTACTTC.

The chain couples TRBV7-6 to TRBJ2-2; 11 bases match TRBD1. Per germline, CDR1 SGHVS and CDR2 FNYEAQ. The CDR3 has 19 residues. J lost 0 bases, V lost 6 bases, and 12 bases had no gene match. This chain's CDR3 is CASSRRGTGGATNTGELFF. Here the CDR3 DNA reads TGTGCCAGCAGTAGGCGCGGGACAGGGGGAGCTACGAACACCGGGGAGCTGTTTTTT. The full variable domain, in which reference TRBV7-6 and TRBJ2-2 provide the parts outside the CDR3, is GAGVSQSPRYKVTKRGQDVALRCDPISGHVSLYWYRQALGQGPEFLTYFNYEAQQDKSGLPNDRFSAERPEGSISTLTIQRTEQRDSAMYRCASSRRGTGGATNTGELFFGEGSRLTVL.

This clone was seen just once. Here the CDR3 DNA reads TGTGCCAGCAGCTCTCCAACCCAGGGCACCTATGGCTACACCTTC. The encoded protein is CASSSPTQGTYGYTF. The chain employs TRBV11-2 and TRBJ1-2; tentative D call: TRBD1 (5 bases). CDR1 SGHAT and CDR2 FQNNGV come from the germline V gene. The CDR3 totals 15 residues. Trimming shortened V by 4 bases and J by 4 bases, and 16 bases separated the two germline ends.

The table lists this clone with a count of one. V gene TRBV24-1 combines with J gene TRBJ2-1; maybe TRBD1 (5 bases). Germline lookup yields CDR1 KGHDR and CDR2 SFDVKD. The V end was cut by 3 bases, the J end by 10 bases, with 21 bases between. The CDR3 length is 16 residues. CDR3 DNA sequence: TGTGCCACCAGTGATCGAGCCAGTTCACCACACAGGGAGCAGTTCTTC. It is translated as CATSDRASSPHREQFF.